These 32 T cell receptor beta chains were all obtained from the same sample, sequenced in a study of T cell repertoires in cytomegalovirus infection. What these receptors recognize is not known. TCRdb re-called the reads with MiXCR, one entry per CDR3 protein. The sample has around 200,000 distinct CDR3 sequences; around 35% are singletons. Sequencing was performed on CD8+ T cells from cultured PBMCs, taken from culture after CMV antigen stimulation. Receptors were obtained from a human donor in good health (CMV status not recorded). Some clones in this sample may be carry-over from other donors' samples.

This clonotype showed up just a few times. The chain is built from TRBV12-3 or TRBV12-4 and TRBJ2-3, with D uncertain. This CDR3 has 15 amino acids. The ends were cut back, 7 bases at V and 4 bases at J, with 18 bases in the middle. The CDR3 reads CASTTPDGAPDTQYF. The DNA for the CDR3 is TGTGCCAGCACCACCCCGGACGGAGCCCCAGATACGCAGTATTTT.

This clonotype has at least ten counts. This sequence joins TRBV7-6 and TRBJ2-3, with TRBD2 identical over 14 bases. Germline CDR1 reads SGHVS; CDR2 reads FNYEAQ. The V gene end was trimmed by 3 bases and the J gene end by 4 bases; junction bases not matched to a gene: 15. CDR3 length: 20 amino acids. CDR3 nucleotide sequence: TGTGCCAGCAGCTTGGACTACTATGGCGAGGGACTAGCGGGAGCAGATACGCAGTATTTT. Translating it yields CASSLDYYGEGLAGADTQYF.

This chain uses TRBV11-2 with TRBJ2-2; perhaps D is TRBD1 or TRBD2 (5 bases each). Trimming stripped 5 bases from V and 5 bases from J, with 21 bases between. The length of the CDR3 is 17 residues. Germline loops: CDR1 SGHAT, CDR2 FQNNGV. The CDR3 protein is CASSPTPKRGWTGELFF. Here the CDR3 DNA reads TGTGCCAGCAGCCCCACCCCAAAGAGGGGTTGGACCGGGGAGCTGTTTTTT.

V usage is TRBV6-2 or TRBV6-3 and J usage is TRBJ2-6, with a weak D call TRBD2 (6 bases). Trimming left V 2 bases short and J 0 bases short, with 11 bases between. Looked up from germline, CDR1 is MNHEY and CDR2 is SVGEGT. There are 17 residues in the CDR3. In nucleotides, the CDR3 is TGTGCCAGCAGTTACGCATTCGGGAGCTCTGGGGCCAACGTCCTGACTTTC. It is translated as CASSYAFGSSGANVLTF.

This clonotype was recorded a few times. V usage is TRBV12-3 or TRBV12-4 and J usage is TRBJ1-1, with 9 nucleotides matching TRBD1. The CDR3 has 15 amino acids. The V segment lost 5 bases and the J segment 1 base; nucleotides outside the gene matches: 5. CDR3 coding DNA: TGTGCCAGCAGTGAGGACAGGGGACCGAACACTGAAGCTTTCTTT. Protein sequence: CASSEDRGPNTEAFF.

The V gene is TRBV11-1, the J gene TRBJ2-3; no reliable D call. V was shortened by 2 bases and J by 6 bases, with 12 bases between the two germline ends. Looked up from germline, CDR1 is SGHAT and CDR2 is FQDESV (reference sequence). CDR3 length: 14 residues. CDR3 bases: TGTGCCAGCAGCTTAAGGCGCGGTCTGGATACGCAGTATTTT. It specifies CASSLRRGLDTQYF. The full variable domain, in which reference TRBV11-1 and TRBJ2-3 provide the parts outside the CDR3, is EAEVAQSPRYKITEKSQAVAFWCDPISGHATLYWYRQILGQGPELLVQFQDESVVDDSQLPKDRFSAERLKGVDSTLKIQPAELGDSAMYLCASSLRRGLDTQYFGPGTRLTVL.

This chain links TRBV4-1 with TRBJ1-5; 7 bases agree with TRBD1. The CDR3 totals 15 residues. Germline CDR1 MGHRA, CDR2 YSYEKL. The junction had 7 bases not matched to a gene; V was cut back by 2 bases and J by 6 bases. The CDR3 bases are TGCGCCAGCAGCCAATATACAGGGGTAGGTCAGCCCCAGCATTTT. As protein: CASSQYTGVGQPQHF.

This chain joins TRBV4-3 and TRBJ1-5; the match to TRBD1 covers 7 bases. Germline loops: CDR1 LGHNA, CDR2 YSLEER. V shed 2 bases and J 7 bases; nucleotides not matched to a gene: 5. CDR3 size: 14 residues. Written as DNA, the CDR3 is TGCGCCAGCAGCCAACTAAGGGGGCGGCAGCCCCAGCATTTT. Amino acid sequence: CASSQLRGRQPQHF.

The chain couples TRBV27 to TRBJ2-7, with D perhaps TRBD1 (6 bases). CDR3 length equals 17 residues. Trimming cost V 2 bases and J 2 bases, with 19 bases left between them. Germline V gene data show CDR1 as MNHEY and CDR2 as SMNVEV (reference sequence). The CDR3 is CASSLTRQGKITYEQYF. In DNA, the CDR3 is TGTGCCAGCAGTTTAACCCGTCAGGGGAAGATAACCTACGAGCAGTACTTC.

The chain recombines TRBV9 with TRBJ2-7; the match to TRBD1 covers 7 bases. Germline-derived CDR1 and CDR2 are SGDLS and YYNGEE. The CDR3 has 14 amino acids. J was trimmed by 7 bases and V by 3 bases; bases with no gene match: 10. Here the CDR3 reads CASSENRGSREQYF. CDR3 coding DNA: TGTGCCAGCAGCGAGAACAGGGGAAGCAGGGAGCAGTACTTC. Together with reference TRBV9 and TRBJ2-7, the CDR3 gives the full variable domain: DSGVTQTPKHLITATGQRVTLRCSPRSGDLSVYWYQQSLDQGLQFLIQYYNGEERAKGNILERFSAQQFPDLHSELNLSSLELGDSALYFCASSENRGSREQYFGPGTRLTVT.

The chain uses TRBV18 and TRBJ1-4, with D maybe TRBD1 (5 bases). V was pared by 0 bases and J by 0 bases, with 20 bases between. The CDR3 runs 20 residues. CDR1 and CDR2 (germline): KGHSH, LQKENI. The CDR3: CASSPPTPFGGGATNEKLFF. The CDR3 bases are TGTGCCAGCTCACCACCGACGCCATTTGGTGGGGGAGCAACTAATGAAAAACTGTTTTTT.

This chain uses TRBV12-3 or TRBV12-4 with TRBJ1-2, with 8 bases identical to TRBD1. The CDR3 loop spans 14 amino acids. The V segment lost 5 bases and the J segment 4 bases; nucleotides outside the gene matches: 6. DNA for the CDR3: TGTGCCAGCAGTCCGGTGGACAGGGCCTATGGCTACACCTTC. Its translation is CASSPVDRAYGYTF.

This clonotype has only a few counts. The CDR3 spells CSASGAGGRNEQFF. The CDR3 DNA sequence: TGCAGTGCTAGTGGAGCGGGAGGACGAAATGAGCAGTTCTTC. The chain recombines TRBV20-1 with TRBJ2-1; TRBD2 agrees at 9 bases. The CDR3 is 14 amino acids. V lost 3 bases, J lost 7 bases, and 7 bases stayed unmatched. Germline V gives CDR1 DFQATT, CDR2 SNEGSKA (reference sequence).

Only a few counts were recorded for this clonotype. The V and J genes are TRBV7-8 and TRBJ2-5; no clear D. Germline V gene lookup returns CDR1 SGHVS and CDR2 FQNEAQ. The CDR3 length is 13 residues. Trimming stripped 2 bases from V and 5 bases from J, with 9 bases between. CDR3 nucleotides: TGTGCCAGCAGCTTACTCGAGGAGGAGACCCAGTACTTC. Amino acids: CASSLLEEETQYF.

The CDR3: CASSPGQGAEYEQYF. The CDR3 nucleotides are TGTGCCAGCAGTCCTGGACAGGGGGCTGAGTACGAGCAGTACTTC. The genes are TRBV28 and TRBJ2-7; 11 nucleotides match TRBD1. Germline values: CDR1 MDHEN, CDR2 SYDVKM. J lost 4 bases, V lost 5 bases, and 7 bases had no gene match. The CDR3 is 15 residues long.

This clonotype was counted only a few times. The V call is TRBV27, the J call TRBJ1-4; TRBD1 aligns across 8 bases. This CDR3 spans 16 amino acids. V gave up 9 bases and J gave up 3 bases; unmatched junction bases: 12. Germline V lookup: CDR1 MNHEY, CDR2 SMNVEV (reference sequence). The CDR3 sequence: CARQWTGSWSNEKLFF. DNA for the CDR3: TGTGCCAGACAATGGACAGGGAGTTGGTCTAATGAAAAACTGTTTTTT. Full variable domain (rest looked up from reference TRBV27 and TRBJ1-4): EAQVTQNPRYLITVTGKKLTVTCSQNMNHEYMSWYRQDPGLGLRQIYYSMNVEVTDKGDVPEGYKVSRKEKRNFPLILESPSPNQTSLYFCARQWTGSWSNEKLFFGSGTQLSVL.

A few counts support this clonotype. The rearrangement joins TRBV6-1 to TRBJ1-2; 7 bases align to TRBD1. The CDR3 spans 16 residues. The germline CDR1 and CDR2 sequences are MNHNS and SASEGT. Trimming took 7 bases from V and 2 from J; bases not matched to a gene: 13. CDR3 nucleotide sequence: TGTGCCAGCAAGGGGGCTCGGGGGCTGGGGAACTATGGCTACACCTTC. Translated, it gives CASKGARGLGNYGYTF.

The chain is built from TRBV5-1 and TRBJ2-3; D could derive from TRBD1 or TRBD2 (5 bases each). The germline V gene encodes CDR1 SGHRS and CDR2 YFSETQ. The CDR3 is 16 amino acids. The V end was cut by 3 bases, the J end by 1 base, with 15 bases between. CDR3 in DNA: TGCGCCAGCAGCTCCTCGACCGGGGCGCGCACAGATACGCAGTATTTT. It is translated as CASSSSTGARTDTQYF.

The chain employs TRBV12-5 and TRBJ1-5; D is possibly TRBD1 (5 bases). The CDR3 length is 13 residues. Trimming cost V 2 bases and J 4 bases, with 6 bases left between them. Germline CDR1 and CDR2: LGHNT and FRNRAP. CDR3 amino acids: CASGLQGNQPQHF. CDR3 nucleotides: TGTGCTAGTGGTTTGCAGGGTAATCAGCCCCAGCATTTT. The full variable domain, with the rest looked up from reference TRBV12-5 and TRBJ1-5, is DARVTQTPRHKVTEMGQEVTMRCQPILGHNTVFWYRQTMMQGLELLAYFRNRAPLDDSGMPKDRFSAEMPDATLATLKIQPSEPRDSAVYFCASGLQGNQPQHFGDGTRLSIL.

A few counts support this clonotype. This chain connects TRBV7-9 to TRBJ1-1; possible D gene TRBD1, 6 bases. Germline V gene sequence: CDR1 SEHNR, CDR2 FQNEAQ (reference sequence). The CDR3 has 15 residues. Trimming shortened V by 2 bases and J by 6 bases, and 16 bases separated the two germline ends. The CDR3 here is CASSLPGRGEAEAFF. As DNA, the CDR3 is TGTGCCAGCAGCTTACCGGGCAGGGGTGAAGCTGAAGCTTTCTTT.

In the case of this clonotype: The junction and the germline gene differ at one end; a read error may be behind it. This chain joins TRBV7-8 and TRBJ1-1; the D gene is possibly TRBD1 (6 bases). This CDR3 contains 18 residues. Germline CDR1 and CDR2: SGHVS and FQNEAQ. The CDR3 coding sequence is TGTGCAAGCAGCTTAGTCGGTGGCGGGGGGGCGTCGAAAACTGAAGCTTTCTTT. It encodes CASSLVGGGGASKTEAFF.

V and J are TRBV7-3 and TRBJ2-1; possibly TRBD1 or TRBD2 for D (5 bases each). Trimming pared 2 bases from V and 3 bases from J, leaving 20 bases between. The CDR3 extends over 18 amino acids. Germline CDR1 and CDR2: SGHTA and FQGTGA. The CDR3 loop is CASSLLYNRDGYYNEQFF. In DNA, the CDR3 is TGTGCCAGCAGCTTACTTTATAACCGGGACGGGTACTACAATGAGCAGTTCTTC.

This clonotype has just a few counts. The V and J genes are TRBV28 and TRBJ2-1; 8 bases are shared with TRBD2. V was pared by 5 bases and J by 7 bases, with 7 bases of the junction left unmatched. This CDR3 is 14 amino acids long. The V gene's germline CDR1 is MDHEN and CDR2 SYDVKM. The CDR3: CASSEAGAGNEQFF. The CDR3 bases are TGTGCCAGCAGTGAAGCGGGAGCCGGGAATGAGCAGTTCTTC.

The chain is built from TRBV13 and TRBJ1-4, with TRBD1 identical over 9 bases. The germline V gene encodes CDR1 PRHDT and CDR2 FYEKMQ (reference sequence). Losses at the gene ends were 1 base for V and 5 bases for J; bases not matched to a gene: 5. There are 16 residues in the CDR3. The CDR3 bases are TGTGCCAGCAGCTTAGACGGGACAGGGTCGAATGAAAAACTGTTTTTT. It is translated as CASSLDGTGSNEKLFF.

The chain recombines TRBV13 with TRBJ1-1; D ambiguous. The CDR3 totals 15 residues. Between the trimmed V and J ends, which lost 0 bases and 4 bases, there was a span of 12 bases. Germline loops: CDR1 PRHDT, CDR2 FYEKMQ (reference sequence). The CDR3 sequence: CASSLGGGGGTEAFF. CDR3 in DNA: TGTGCCAGCAGCTTAGGCGGAGGAGGCGGCACTGAAGCTTTCTTT. Based on the CDR3 plus reference TRBV13 and TRBJ1-1, the full variable domain is AAGVIQSPRHLIKEKRETATLKCYPIPRHDTVYWYQQGPGQDPQFLISFYEKMQSDKGSIPDRFSAQQFSDYHSELNMSSLELGDSALYFCASSLGGGGGTEAFFGQGTRLTVV.

This clonotype has only a few counts. The chain couples TRBV28 to TRBJ2-5; D may match TRBD1 or TRBD2 (5 bases each). Between the trimmed V and J ends, which lost 3 bases and 1 base, there was a span of 15 bases. The CDR3 has 16 amino acids. Germline loops: CDR1 MDHEN, CDR2 SYDVKM. The CDR3 sequence: CASSFLGTDTQETQYF. CDR3 nucleotide sequence: TGTGCCAGCAGTTTCCTAGGGACGGATACCCAAGAGACCCAGTACTTC.

In this sample, this clonotype turned up many times. V usage is TRBV6-5 and J usage is TRBJ2-7, with D unresolved. The ends were cut back, 0 bases at V and 3 bases at J, with 9 bases in the middle. CDR1 MNHEY and CDR2 SVGAGI come from the germline V gene. CDR3 length: 14 residues. The CDR3, as DNA: TGTGCCAGCAGTTACTCGGTCAGTCGCTACGAGCAGTACTTC. Residues: CASSYSVSRYEQYF.

CDR3: CASSLIATGSTDTQYF. Here the CDR3 DNA reads TGTGCCAGCAGCTTAATAGCCACAGGGAGCACAGATACGCAGTATTTT. This rearrangement joins TRBV7-3 to TRBJ2-3, with D possibly TRBD1 on 6 matching bases. This CDR3 region has 16 residues. Germline V gene lookup returns CDR1 SGHTA and CDR2 FQGTGA. V gave up 1 base and J gave up 0 bases, with 11 bases separating them.

The chain links TRBV12-5 to TRBJ2-7; 7 positions match TRBD1. V trimming: 0 bases; J trimming: 2 bases; junction bases outside the gene matches: 13. CDR1 and CDR2 (germline): LGHNT, FRNRAP. The CDR3 has 18 residues. This CDR3 reads CASGLVTSLRQGAYEQYF. The CDR3 nucleotides are TGTGCTAGTGGTTTGGTAACCTCCCTGAGACAGGGTGCCTACGAGCAGTACTTC.

This clonotype has more than one count but fewer than ten. The chain employs TRBV7-6 and TRBJ2-1; the match to TRBD2 covers 11 bases. The germline V gene has CDR1 SGHVS and CDR2 FNYEAQ. Germline trimming cut 5 bases from V and 5 bases from J; bases unmatched to any gene: 11. The CDR3 totals 17 residues. The CDR3 nucleotides are TGTGCCAGCAGCCCAGGTAGCGGGAGGGCACGCGACAATGAGCAGTTCTTC. Residues: CASSPGSGRARDNEQFF. The full variable domain, completed using reference TRBV7-6 and TRBJ2-1, is GAGVSQSPRYKVTKRGQDVALRCDPISGHVSLYWYRQALGQGPEFLTYFNYEAQQDKSGLPNDRFSAERPEGSISTLTIQRTEQRDSAMYRCASSPGSGRARDNEQFFGPGTRLTVL.

The J gene is TRBJ2-2, the V gene TRBV27; 7 bases agree with TRBD1. Germline V gene lookup returns CDR1 MNHEY and CDR2 SMNVEV (reference sequence). The V and J ends lost 4 bases and 4 bases, in that order; junction bases with no gene match: 9. The CDR3 sequence is 16 residues long. In nucleotides, the CDR3 is TGTGCCAGCAGTTCCACACCCGAGGGGGCCACCGGGGAGCTGTTTTTT. Translation gives CASSSTPEGATGELFF.

This clonotype was detected a few times. The chain has TRBV13 and TRBJ2-3, with 7 bases aligning to TRBD2. With 2 bases clipped from V and 4 bases from J, the junction kept 3 bases outside the gene matches. This CDR3 is built from 14 residues. The germline CDR1 and CDR2 sequences are PRHDT and FYEKMQ (reference sequence). CDR3: CASSLRREPDTQYF. The CDR3 DNA follows: TGTGCCAGCAGCTTACGGCGGGAGCCAGATACGCAGTATTTT.